This paragraph covers one TCR beta chain sequence. Sequencing used immunoSEQ multiplex PCR; TCRdb keeps in-frame clones, though not all of them. The sample consists of roughly 100,000 clones, around nine tenths of them appearing once. This specimen belongs to a study of blood T cell repertoires in COVID-19. Germline V CDR1 and CDR2: SGHKS, YYEKEE (reference sequence). The V and J ends lost 4 bases and 0 bases respectively, with 13 bases between them. The CDR3 is made up of 15 amino acids. The rearrangement uses TRBV5-5 and TRBJ1-1; D gene uncertain. The receptor was derived from a woman in her fifties or sixties with COVID-19, enrolled during active disease. What was sequenced was peripheral blood. Here the CDR3 DNA reads TGTGCCAGCAGCCCCATGGGCTCCATGAACACTGAAGCTTTCTTT. As protein: CASSPMGSMNTEAFF.